These 27 T cell receptor beta chains share one sample of origin, sequenced in a study of shared clonotypes between healthy human individuals. Libraries were prepared by immunoSEQ multiplex PCR; TCRdb keeps only in-frame clonotypes and omits some of them. This table has more than 400,000 clones, around four fifths appearing once. Sequencing was carried out using PBMCs. Source of these receptors: a woman aged 40 to 50 in good health. Some clones in this sample may be carry-over from other donors' samples.

The rearrangement links TRBV30 to TRBJ1-2; D uncertain. This CDR3 spans 14 amino acids. Germline loops: CDR1 GTSNPN, CDR2 SVGIG (reference sequence). The V end was cut by 2 bases, the J end by 5 bases, with 15 bases between. CDR3 coding DNA: TGTGCCTGGAGTAGACGGGCCACTGGTTATGGCTACACCTTC. Residues: CAWSRRATGYGYTF.

The rearrangement joins TRBV29-1 to TRBJ1-2, with 7 bases fitting TRBD1. The trim removed 6 bases at V and 6 bases at J, leaving 19 bases unmatched. From germline, CDR1 is SQVTM and CDR2 ANQGSEA. This CDR3 comprises 16 residues. The CDR3 spells CSVRGTDSPSGHGYTF. The CDR3 bases are TGCAGCGTGAGGGGGACAGATTCACCCTCCGGGCATGGCTACACCTTC.

The J gene is TRBJ2-7, the V gene TRBV7-2; D is undetermined. The CDR3 has 14 amino acids. The germline V gene encodes CDR1 SGHTA and CDR2 FQGNSA. V was trimmed by 4 bases and J by 4 bases, leaving 14 bases between them. The CDR3 region has the DNA TGTGCCAGCAGCTACCGACGTTACCAATACGAGCAGTACTTC. This codes for CASSYRRYQYEQYF.

This clone was counted only a few times. The rearrangement links TRBV7-7 to TRBJ2-1; 12 bases align to TRBD2. The CDR3 contains 15 residues. CDR1 SSHAT and CDR2 FNYEAQ come from the germline V gene (reference sequence). After removal of 5 bases from V and 8 bases from J, the junction contained 7 bases not matched to a gene. The CDR3 reads CASSPRTSGNHEQFF. The CDR3 nucleotides read TGTGCCAGCAGCCCGAGGACTAGCGGGAACCATGAGCAGTTCTTC.

The CDR3, as DNA: TGTGCCAGCAGCTTGGGACTACTAGAGACCCAGTACTTC. Encoded protein: CASSLGLLETQYF. The rearrangement joins TRBV7-2 to TRBJ2-5; 7 bases agree with TRBD2. The germline gives CDR1 SGHTA, CDR2 FQGNSA. This CDR3 is 13 amino acids long. V shed 3 bases and J 4 bases; nucleotides not matched to a gene: 2.

The chain is built from TRBV7-2 and TRBJ2-7; maybe TRBD2 (6 bases). Germline lookup yields CDR1 SGHTA and CDR2 FQGNSA. The CDR3 extends over 14 amino acids. Deletions cut 8 bases from V and 2 bases from J, with 16 bases between. Here the CDR3 reads CASGVGGAAYEQYF. In nucleotides, the CDR3 is TGTGCCAGCGGGGTAGGCGGGGCCGCCTACGAGCAGTACTTC.

This sequence joins TRBV5-1 and TRBJ2-7; 10 nucleotides align to TRBD1. Per the germline V gene, CDR1 is SGHRS and CDR2 is YFSETQ. This CDR3 spans 15 amino acids. J lost 5 bases, V lost 0 bases, and 5 bases had no gene match. The CDR3 here is CASSLGDRGDDEQYF. The DNA for the CDR3 is TGCGCCAGCAGCTTGGGGGACAGGGGTGACGACGAGCAGTACTTC.

Ten or more counts support this clone. The chain couples TRBV9 to TRBJ2-5; D not certain. The DNA end is a closer match to TRBJ2-7, so the J assignment may be wrong. CDR1 and CDR2 (germline): SGDLS, YYNGEE. The CDR3 contains 14 residues. CDR3 protein: CASSVSTASYEQYF. The CDR3, as DNA: TGTGCCAGCAGCGTATCAACTGCCTCCTACGAGCAGTACTTC.

This chain links TRBV6-5 with TRBJ1-5; possible D gene TRBD1, 5 bases. The germline V and J ends were trimmed by 5 bases and 3 bases, with 8 bases remaining between them. The CDR3 is 13 residues long. The germline V gene encodes CDR1 MNHEY and CDR2 SVGAGI. The CDR3 loop reads CASSGAHNQPQHF. The CDR3 DNA follows: TGTGCCAGCAGTGGGGCCCACAATCAGCCCCAGCATTTT.

About this clone: Additional DNA sequences in this sample encode the identical CDR3. The chain joins TRBV14 to TRBJ2-1; possibly TRBD1 for D (7 bases). Looked up from germline, CDR1 is SGHDN and CDR2 is FVKESK. The ends were cut back, 1 base at V and 4 bases at J, with 11 bases in the middle. The CDR3 is made up of 15 amino acids. The DNA of the CDR3 is TGTGCCAGCAGCCAAGTAGCAGGGGGGTACAATGAGCAGTTCTTC. It translates to CASSQVAGGYNEQFF.

The chain employs TRBV14 and TRBJ2-7; 8 nucleotides agree with TRBD1. Germline CDR1 reads SGHDN; CDR2 reads FVKESK. V lost 4 bases, J lost 3 bases, and 2 bases stayed unmatched. The CDR3 has 13 residues. CDR3 in amino acids: CASSRDRGYEQYF. The CDR3 DNA sequence: TGTGCCAGCAGCCGTGACAGGGGCTACGAGCAGTACTTC.

This chain connects TRBV9 to TRBJ2-3; TRBD2 agrees at 16 bases. Germline V gene data show CDR1 as SGDLS and CDR2 as YYNGEE. The CDR3 runs 18 residues. The V gene end was trimmed by 0 bases and the J gene end by 6 bases; junction bases not matched to a gene: 7. CDR3 region: CASSVGGGLAGGADTQYF. CDR3 bases: TGTGCCAGCAGCGTAGGAGGGGGACTAGCGGGAGGGGCGGATACGCAGTATTTT.

The CDR3 DNA reads as TGTGCCAGCGGCCTGCTAAACACTGAAGCTTTCTTT. As protein: CASGLLNTEAFF. V gene TRBV7-9 combines with J gene TRBJ1-1; D gene unclear. The germline V gene has CDR1 SEHNR and CDR2 FQNEAQ (reference sequence). V dropped 8 bases and J dropped 2 bases, with 9 bases sitting between them. CDR3 length: 12 residues.

This clone was counted a few times. The chain joins TRBV6-1 to TRBJ2-7; 8 nucleotides align to TRBD1. With V trimmed by 6 bases and J by 4 bases, 2 bases remained unmatched. The CDR3 spans 12 residues. Germline lookup yields CDR1 MNHNS and CDR2 SASEGT. Here the CDR3 DNA reads TGTGCCAGCAGCGACAGGGGTTACGAGCAGTACTTC. Translating it yields CASSDRGYEQYF.

The V gene is TRBV13, the J gene TRBJ2-5; D call uncertain. The CDR3 is 11 amino acids. Trimming cost V 2 bases and J 2 bases, with 0 bases left between them. The germline V gene has CDR1 PRHDT and CDR2 FYEKMQ (reference sequence). CDR3 coding DNA: TGTGCCAGCAGCTTACAAGAGACCCAGTACTTC. Encoded protein: CASSLQETQYF.

This clone was observed a handful of times. The chain links TRBV6-1 to TRBJ1-1; no reliable D call. Germline assignment: CDR1 MNHNS and CDR2 SASEGT. The CDR3 runs to 13 residues. V was clipped by 10 bases and J by 1 base, with 13 bases between them. The CDR3 spells CATSYQENTEAFF. CDR3 in DNA: TGTGCCACGAGTTACCAGGAGAACACTGAAGCTTTCTTT.

As DNA, the CDR3 is TGTGCCAGCAGCTCTAGCGGGATATCACGCAATGAGCAGTTCTTC. It specifies CASSSSGISRNEQFF. The chain links TRBV11-2 to TRBJ2-1, with 9 bases lining up with TRBD2. V shed 4 bases, J shed 6 bases, and the junction held 7 bases outside the gene matches. CDR3 length: 15 residues. Germline values: CDR1 SGHAT, CDR2 FQNNGV. The full variable domain, with the rest looked up from reference TRBV11-2 and TRBJ2-1, is EAGVAQSPRYKIIEKRQSVAFWCNPISGHATLYWYQQILGQGPKLLIQFQNNGVVDDSQLPKDRFSAERLKGVDSTLKIQPAKLEDSAVYLCASSSSGISRNEQFFGPGTRLTVL.

This clone was seen just once. This chain links TRBV5-1 with TRBJ2-1; 7 positions agree with TRBD2. V dropped 0 bases and J dropped 6; count of bases not matched to a gene: 9. Germline lookup yields CDR1 SGHRS and CDR2 YFSETQ. The CDR3 runs to 16 residues. The CDR3 here is CASSLAQVGGFNEQFF. The DNA of the CDR3 is TGCGCCAGCAGCTTGGCCCAGGTGGGAGGGTTCAATGAGCAGTTCTTC.

In regard to this clone: The CDR3 ends on some other residue instead of the conserved phenylalanine or tryptophan, so this is likely a read error. The chain is built from TRBV6-5 and TRBJ1-5; maybe TRBD1 (6 bases). CDR3 length: 10 residues. Germline V CDR1 and CDR2: MNHEY, SVGAGI. This CDR3 reads CSTGFQPQHL. CDR3 DNA sequence: TGTTCCACAGGGTTTCAGCCCCAGCATCTT.

This clone was seen at least ten times. The J gene is TRBJ1-2, the V gene TRBV30; tentative D call: TRBD1 (5 bases). CDR3 length: 14 amino acids. The germline V and J ends were trimmed by 1 base and 4 bases, with 13 bases remaining between them. Germline lookup yields CDR1 GTSNPN and CDR2 SVGIG (reference sequence). CDR3 DNA sequence: TGTGCCTGGAGTGACTCGGGGCAGGCCTATGGCTACACCTTC. Its translation: CAWSDSGQAYGYTF.

This sequence joins TRBV7-3 and TRBJ2-3; D perhaps matches TRBD2 (6 bases). V was trimmed by 1 base and J by 0 bases, leaving 8 bases between them. CDR3 length: 15 amino acids. CDR1 is SGHTA and CDR2 is FQGTGA in the germline V gene. CDR3 loop: CASSLNGGSTDTQYF. In DNA, the CDR3 is TGTGCCAGCAGCTTAAACGGGGGAAGCACAGATACGCAGTATTTT.

The chain carries TRBV6-5 and TRBJ2-5; D is possibly TRBD2 (5 bases). This CDR3 contains 13 residues. V was shortened by 6 bases and J by 2 bases, with 10 bases between the two germline ends. CDR1 MNHEY and CDR2 SVGAGI come from the germline V gene. CDR3: CASSPRRQETQYF. The CDR3 nucleotides read TGTGCCAGCAGCCCTCGGAGGCAAGAGACCCAGTACTTC.

This chain connects TRBV5-1 to TRBJ2-5, with 10 bases identical to TRBD2. V trimming: 4 bases; J trimming: 4 bases; junction bases outside the gene matches: 13. Germline lookup yields CDR1 SGHRS and CDR2 YFSETQ. The CDR3 is 17 amino acids. The CDR3 coding sequence is TGCGCCAGCAGCCCGGGCGATACTAGCGGGGTATTAGAGACCCAGTACTTC. It encodes CASSPGDTSGVLETQYF.

This chain connects TRBV7-2 to TRBJ2-7; tentatively, D is TRBD1 or TRBD2 (5 bases each). The germline gives CDR1 SGHTA, CDR2 FQGNSA. There are 16 residues in the CDR3. V lost 1 base, J lost 2 bases, and 15 bases lay in between. The CDR3 coding sequence is TGTGCCAGCAGCTTAGTCGAGGGGATTGGGGCCTACGAGCAGTACTTC. Translation: CASSLVEGIGAYEQYF.

For this clone: Since a far larger clone is one base different, this is likely a read error. For the CDR3, the DNA is TGTGCCAGCAGTACCAATAGCGGGAGAGGGAACGGGGAGCTGCTTTTT. It codes for CASSTNSGRGNGELLF. The rearrangement links TRBV27 to TRBJ2-2; 9 bases are shared with TRBD2. The CDR3 contains 16 residues. In germline, CDR1 is MNHEY, CDR2 SMNVEV (reference sequence).

The chain employs TRBV18 and TRBJ1-1; D may be TRBD1 (6 bases). The CDR3 is 14 residues long. CDR1 is KGHSH, CDR2 LQKENI, per germline. Between the trimmed V and J ends, which lost 4 bases and 1 base, there was a span of 10 bases. The CDR3 DNA reads TGTGCCAGCTCACTTACGGACAGGAACACTGAAGCTTTCTTT. This sequence encodes CASSLTDRNTEAFF.

The V gene is TRBV28, the J gene TRBJ1-4; D possibly corresponds to TRBD1 (6 bases). This CDR3 contains 14 residues. Trimming took 6 bases from V and 7 from J, leaving 15 bases between them. Per germline, CDR1 MDHEN and CDR2 SYDVKM. This CDR3 reads CASSYRDYGEKLFF. CDR3 in DNA: TGTGCCAGCAGCTACAGGGATTACGGTGAAAAACTGTTTTTT.